These 21 T cell receptor beta chains came from one sample sequenced in a study of cytomegalovirus exposure and HLA in healthy donors. The PCR had 60 Vbeta and 13 Jbeta primers. Sequenced by immunoSEQ multiplex PCR; TCRdb stores in-frame clones only, minus some. Of roughly 150,000 clones in the sample, 60% to 85% were seen once. Sequenced: PBMCs. The receptors stem from a man aged 50 or older in good health and CMV-seropositive.

This clone was seen a single time. The chain is built from TRBV7-3 and TRBJ2-1, with TRBD2 as a possible D gene (5 bases). Trimming cost V 2 bases and J 9 bases, with 17 bases left between them. The CDR3 extends over 15 amino acids. The germline V gene encodes CDR1 SGHTA and CDR2 FQGTGA. This chain's CDR3 is CASSLGGPTSGEQFF. The CDR3 bases are TGTGCCAGCAGCTTAGGCGGGCCGACCAGCGGTGAGCAGTTCTTC.

This clone was seen only once. V gene TRBV10-1 combines with J gene TRBJ1-1, with D possibly being TRBD1 (5 bases). The CDR3 runs to 15 residues. CDR1 and CDR2 (germline): WNHNN, SYGVQD (reference sequence). Trimming shortened V by 3 bases and J by 3 bases, and 14 bases separated the two germline ends. The CDR3 region is CASSDGGGGDTEAFF. As DNA, the CDR3 is TGCGCCAGCAGTGATGGGGGTGGGGGGGACACTGAAGCTTTCTTT.

The chain combines TRBV5-4 with TRBJ2-5; 9 bases map to TRBD2. J gave up 5 bases and V 2 bases, and 4 bases lay outside the gene matches. The CDR3 covers 14 residues. CDR1 SGHNT and CDR2 YYREEE come from the germline V gene (reference sequence). The CDR3 spells CASSFSGGGETQYF. CDR3 coding DNA: TGTGCCAGCAGCTTTAGCGGGGGTGGGGAGACCCAGTACTTC. Complete variable domain (other parts from reference TRBV5-4 and TRBJ2-5): ETGVTQSPTHLIKTRGQQVTLRCSSQSGHNTVSWYQQALGQGPQFIFQYYREEENGRGNFPPRFSGLQFPNYSSELNVNALELDDSALYLCASSFSGGGETQYFGPGTRLLVL.

The J gene is TRBJ1-2, the V gene TRBV4-2; D is perhaps TRBD1 (6 bases). CDR1 is LGHNA and CDR2 is YNFKEQ in the germline V gene. V lost 4 bases to trimming and J lost 4 bases, with 16 bases between them. The CDR3 is 15 residues long. In DNA, the CDR3 is TGTGCCAGCAGCCGAGGGGGAGGGAGCCTCTATGGCTACACCTTC. This sequence encodes CASSRGGGSLYGYTF.

This clone was counted between two and nine times. The chain carries TRBV30 and TRBJ1-2; D gene ambiguous. The germline V gene has CDR1 GTSNPN and CDR2 SVGIG (reference sequence). Trimming cost V 3 bases and J 8 bases, with 19 bases left between them. This CDR3 spans 14 amino acids. The CDR3 region is CAWSVVGRSGGYTF. The CDR3 bases are TGTGCCTGGAGCGTGGTAGGGAGAAGTGGGGGCTACACCTTC.

The chain employs TRBV19 and TRBJ1-2; TRBD1 matches 7 bases. J gave up 2 bases and V 3 bases, and 6 bases lay outside the gene matches. Germline CDR1 is LNHDA and CDR2 is SQIVND (reference sequence). The CDR3 spans 15 residues. The CDR3 nucleotides read TGTGCCAGTAGTATCCGGGGGGGACAGAACTATGGCTACACCTTC. It yields the protein CASSIRGGQNYGYTF. Looking up the rest from reference TRBV19 and TRBJ1-2 gives the full variable domain: DGGITQSPKYLFRKEGQNVTLSCEQNLNHDAMYWYRQDPGQGLRLIYYSQIVNDFQKGDIAEGYSVSREKKESFPLTVTSAQKNPTAFYLCASSIRGGQNYGYTFGSGTRLTVV.

This clone was picked up one time. The chain links TRBV28 to TRBJ1-4; D is possibly TRBD1 (5 bases). From germline, CDR1 is MDHEN and CDR2 SYDVKM. Trimming left V 8 bases short and J 2 bases short, with 15 bases between. The CDR3 loop spans 15 amino acids. CDR3 loop: CASSLAGRTNEKLFF. CDR3 in DNA: TGTGCCAGCTCTCTCGCAGGGCGGACTAATGAAAAACTGTTTTTT.

The chain couples TRBV27 to TRBJ2-1, with TRBD1 identical over 8 bases. Per germline, CDR1 MNHEY and CDR2 SMNVEV (reference sequence). This CDR3 region has 15 residues. Trimming at V came to 10 bases and at J to 6 bases, leaving 14 bases not matched to a gene. The DNA of the CDR3 is TGTGCCACCGGAAATCGACAGGGGAGAAGCAATGAGCAGTTCTTC. The encoded protein is CATGNRQGRSNEQFF.

V gene TRBV10-1 combines with J gene TRBJ1-5; D is unresolved. The CDR3 is 15 amino acids. CDR1 is WNHNN and CDR2 is SYGVQD in the germline V gene (reference sequence). V lost 3 bases to trimming and J lost 4 bases, with 13 bases between them. CDR3 amino acids: CASSDRSADNQPQHF. The CDR3 DNA reads TGCGCCAGCAGTGATCGGTCAGCGGATAATCAGCCCCAGCATTTT.

V usage is TRBV11-2 and J usage is TRBJ2-2; 9 nucleotides line up with TRBD2. J gave up 5 bases and V 1 base, and 11 bases lay outside the gene matches. The CDR3 is 18 amino acids. In germline, CDR1 is SGHAT, CDR2 FQNNGV. CDR3 protein: CASSLASGAGGRTGELFF. The DNA of the CDR3 is TGTGCCAGCAGCTTAGCCTCGGGAGCGGGGGGAAGGACCGGGGAGCTGTTTTTT.

The V call is TRBV5-1, the J call TRBJ1-1, with TRBD1 matching 7 bases. V lost 4 bases, J lost 4 bases, and 10 bases stayed unmatched. The CDR3 spans 15 residues. Germline CDR1 and CDR2: SGHRS and YFSETQ. The CDR3 nucleotides are TGCGCCAGCAGCCAACGGGAGGGGGCGGGCACTGAAGCTTTCTTT. Encoded protein: CASSQREGAGTEAFF.

This rearrangement joins TRBV4-1 to TRBJ2-3; 8 bases are a match to TRBD1. From germline, CDR1 is MGHRA and CDR2 YSYEKL. This CDR3 is built from 19 residues. After removal of 0 bases from V and 0 bases from J, the junction contained 11 bases not matched to a gene. Here the CDR3 DNA reads TGCGCCAGCAGCCAAGATGGGATACGGACAGGGACTAGCACAGATACGCAGTATTTT. This encodes CASSQDGIRTGTSTDTQYF.

The chain uses TRBV7-9 and TRBJ1-1; D is ambiguous. Germline values: CDR1 SEHNR, CDR2 FQNEAQ (reference sequence). This CDR3 spans 15 amino acids. V was clipped by 0 bases and J by 5 bases, with 13 bases between them. CDR3 coding DNA: TGTGCCAGCAGCTTAGCTACCGGGTATGGGACTGAAGCTTTCTTT. This encodes CASSLATGYGTEAFF.

The sample holds a few counts of this clone. The chain carries TRBV7-6 and TRBJ2-5; D perhaps matches TRBD2 (7 bases). This CDR3 has 16 residues. The V end was cut by 0 bases, the J end by 5 bases, with 16 bases between. Looked up from germline, CDR1 is SGHVS and CDR2 is FNYEAQ. CDR3 DNA sequence: TGTGCCAGCAGCTTAGCCTTGACTAGCAGGGGTGAGACCCAGTACTTC. Translated, it gives CASSLALTSRGETQYF.

This CDR3 is CASSPTGGYSGANVLTF. The CDR3 bases are TGTGCCAGCTCACCAACAGGAGGGTACTCTGGGGCCAACGTCCTGACTTTC. The chain links TRBV18 to TRBJ2-6; a possible D gene is TRBD2 (6 bases). Per the germline V gene, CDR1 is KGHSH and CDR2 is LQKENI. This CDR3 spans 17 amino acids. The V end lost 2 bases, the J end lost 0 bases, and 11 bases lay between the germline ends. Full variable domain (missing parts from reference TRBV18 and TRBJ2-6): NAGVMQNPRHLVRRRGQEARLRCSPMKGHSHVYWYRQLPEEGLKFMVYLQKENIIDESGMPKERFSAEFPKEGPSILRIQQVVRGDSAAYFCASSPTGGYSGANVLTFGAGSRLTVL.

The chain employs TRBV28 and TRBJ1-5; D gene uncertain. The V gene's germline CDR1 is MDHEN and CDR2 SYDVKM. The CDR3 spans 15 residues. Trimming shortened V by 3 bases and J by 7 bases, and 16 bases separated the two germline ends. The CDR3 is CASSFRELTNQPQHF. CDR3 nucleotides: TGTGCCAGCAGTTTTCGGGAATTAACTAACCAGCCCCAGCATTTT.

V usage is TRBV4-3 and J usage is TRBJ1-1; unclear D gene. V lost 1 base and J lost 6, with 9 bases in between. The CDR3 is 13 amino acids. Looked up from germline, CDR1 is LGHNA and CDR2 is YSLEER. Written as DNA, the CDR3 is TGCGCCAGCAGCCAAGTAGGAGGGTCTGAAGCTTTCTTT. This translates into CASSQVGGSEAFF.

This chain connects TRBV5-6 to TRBJ2-2, with 10 bases matching TRBD1. Germline V CDR1 and CDR2: SGHDT, YYEEEE. The trim removed 1 base at V and 7 bases at J, leaving 7 bases unmatched. CDR3 length: 16 amino acids. The CDR3 region is CASSLPGTGVNGELFF. The CDR3 DNA reads as TGTGCCAGCAGCTTGCCCGGGACAGGGGTGAACGGGGAGCTGTTTTTT.

This chain joins TRBV29-1 and TRBJ1-1, with 7 bases aligning to TRBD1. From germline, CDR1 is SQVTM and CDR2 ANQGSEA. This CDR3 is 13 amino acids long. V lost 7 bases to trimming and J lost 4 bases; unmatched junction nucleotides: 9. CDR3 amino acids: CSGGQVRGTEAFF. The CDR3 DNA reads as TGCAGCGGTGGACAGGTGAGGGGCACTGAAGCTTTCTTT.

The chain has TRBV6-1 and TRBJ1-6; D is unclear. V lost 8 bases and J 0 bases, leaving 11 bases between the germline ends. The CDR3 contains 15 residues. Looked up from germline, CDR1 is MNHNS and CDR2 is SASEGT. CDR3 in DNA: TGTGCCAGCCGAGGAGAGAGCTCCTATAATTCACCCCTCCACTTT. Translation gives CASRGESSYNSPLHF.

V and J are TRBV7-9 and TRBJ2-7; maybe TRBD2 (7 bases). The CDR3 length is 12 residues. CDR1 is SEHNR, CDR2 FQNEAQ, per germline (reference sequence). V lost 11 bases and J 2 bases, leaving 13 bases between the germline ends. CDR3 DNA sequence: TGTGCCTCCAGCGGGACACCCTACGAGCAGTACTTC. As protein: CASSGTPYEQYF.